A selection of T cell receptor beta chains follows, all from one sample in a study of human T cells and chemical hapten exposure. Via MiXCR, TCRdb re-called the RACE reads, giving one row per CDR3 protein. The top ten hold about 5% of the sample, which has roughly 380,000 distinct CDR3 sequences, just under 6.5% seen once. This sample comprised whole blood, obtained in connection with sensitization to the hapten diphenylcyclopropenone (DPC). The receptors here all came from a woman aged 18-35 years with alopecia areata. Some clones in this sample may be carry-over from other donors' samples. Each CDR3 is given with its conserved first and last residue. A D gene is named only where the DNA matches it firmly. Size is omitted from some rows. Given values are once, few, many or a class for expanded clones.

CDR3nt: TGTGCCATCAGTGACGGGCAGGGGAGCACAGATACGCAGTATTTT
CDR3aa: CAISDGQGSTDTQYF
abundance: many
v_gene: TRBV10-3
j_gene: TRBJ2-3
d_gene: NA

CDR3nt: TGTGCCAGCTCCCCAGGGGGGTCCGACTGGGAGCAGTACTTC
CDR3aa: CASSPGGSDWEQYF
abundance: NA
v_gene: TRBV28
j_gene: TRBJ2-7
d_gene: NA

CDR3nt: TGCAGTGCTAGTGGGCCGGAGGGAAACATTCAGTACTTC
CDR3aa: CSASGPEGNIQYF
abundance: many
v_gene: TRBV20-1
j_gene: TRBJ2-4
d_gene: NA

CDR3nt: TGTGCCACCCTTGACAGGAGGAATGAAAAACTGTTTTTT
CDR3aa: CATLDRRNEKLFF
abundance: many
v_gene: TRBV27
j_gene: TRBJ1-4
d_gene: NA

CDR3nt: TGTGCCAGCAGCCATGTCCGCACAGGCTTAGGTGGCTACACCTTC
CDR3aa: CASSHVRTGLGGYTF
abundance: NA
v_gene: TRBV3-1
j_gene: TRBJ1-2
d_gene: NA

CDR3nt: TGTGCCAGCAGCTCCAACCGGGCCCCGATTTCACCCCTCCACTTT
CDR3aa: CASSSNRAPISPLHF
abundance: many
v_gene: TRBV7-2
j_gene: TRBJ1-6
d_gene: NA

CDR3nt: TGTGCCAGCACCCCGCGCGCGGGCAATGAGCAGTTCTTC
CDR3aa: CASTPRAGNEQFF
abundance: many
v_gene: TRBV12-3/TRBV12-4
j_gene: TRBJ2-1
d_gene: NA

CDR3nt: TGTGCCAGCACCCGAGGGGCGGAAGCCTACGAGCAGTACTTC
CDR3aa: CASTRGAEAYEQYF
abundance: few
v_gene: TRBV5-5
j_gene: TRBJ2-7
d_gene: NA

CDR3nt: TGTGCCATCGGACGGCCCCAAGAGACCCAGTACTTC
CDR3aa: CAIGRPQETQYF
abundance: few
v_gene: TRBV10-3
j_gene: TRBJ2-5
d_gene: NA

CDR3nt: TGTGCCAGCAGGTCGATGGGGGGGATCTACGAGCAGTACTTC
CDR3aa: CASRSMGGIYEQYF
abundance: NA
v_gene: TRBV28
j_gene: TRBJ2-7
d_gene: TRBD2

CDR3nt: TGTGCTAGTGGTTCTCCCCCGGCTACCGGGGAGCTGTTTTTT
CDR3aa: CASGSPPATGELFF
abundance: few
v_gene: TRBV12-5
j_gene: TRBJ2-2
d_gene: NA

CDR3nt: TGTGCCATCAGTGGGCCGGGGCAGGGAGACGGCTACACCTTC
CDR3aa: CAISGPGQGDGYTF
abundance: many
v_gene: TRBV10-3
j_gene: TRBJ1-2
d_gene: NA

CDR3nt: TGTGCCAGCAGCTTGGGAATGGGGACCGGGGCCTATGGCTACACCTTC
CDR3aa: CASSLGMGTGAYGYTF
abundance: few
v_gene: TRBV5-4
j_gene: TRBJ1-2
d_gene: NA

CDR3nt: TGTGCCAGCAGCCCATTTCCCGGGGGGCGTACTAACTATGGCTACACCTTC
CDR3aa: CASSPFPGGRTNYGYTF
abundance: few
v_gene: TRBV7-3
j_gene: TRBJ1-2
d_gene: NA

CDR3nt: TGTGCCAGCAGTCGCGGGACAGGGAACGAGCAGTACTTC
CDR3aa: CASSRGTGNEQYF
abundance: NA
v_gene: TRBV28
j_gene: TRBJ2-7
d_gene: TRBD1

CDR3nt: TGTGCCAGCAGTTCAGCCAATCAGCCCCAGCATTTT
CDR3aa: CASSSANQPQHF
abundance: many
v_gene: TRBV28
j_gene: TRBJ1-5
d_gene: NA

CDR3nt: TGTGCCAGCAGCCAGGACAGGGTGACCGGGGAGCTGTTTTTT
CDR3aa: CASSQDRVTGELFF
abundance: NA
v_gene: TRBV7-3
j_gene: TRBJ2-2
d_gene: TRBD1

CDR3nt: TGCAGTGCCCGACCCCCCCGGGACGGCCCCTACGAGCAGTACTTC
CDR3aa: CSARPPRDGPYEQYF
abundance: few
v_gene: TRBV20-1
j_gene: TRBJ2-7
d_gene: NA

CDR3nt: TGTGCCAGCAGCCCAATACAGGGGGCAAAGTCCGAGCAGTACTTC
CDR3aa: CASSPIQGAKSEQYF
abundance: NA
v_gene: TRBV7-9
j_gene: TRBJ2-7
d_gene: TRBD1

CDR3nt: TGCAGCGTTGAAGGGCAGGCAGGACTTTACGAGCAGTACTTC
CDR3aa: CSVEGQAGLYEQYF
abundance: many
v_gene: TRBV29-1
j_gene: TRBJ2-7
d_gene: NA

CDR3nt: TGTGCCAGCAGCTTTGGATTCGGGGGAGGCGAAGCTTTCTTT
CDR3aa: CASSFGFGGGEAFF
abundance: many
v_gene: TRBV11-2
j_gene: TRBJ1-1
d_gene: NA

CDR3nt: TGTGCCAGCAGTGCTACAGGGGGACAGCCCCAGCATTTT
CDR3aa: CASSATGGQPQHF
abundance: many
v_gene: TRBV2
j_gene: TRBJ1-5
d_gene: TRBD1

CDR3nt: TGTGCCAGCAGCCCCGCTCTGGGCGGGGGGCCAGATACGCAGTATTTT
CDR3aa: CASSPALGGGPDTQYF
abundance: NA
v_gene: TRBV5-4
j_gene: TRBJ2-3
d_gene: TRBD2

CDR3nt: TGTGCCAGCAGCTCGCCCGGGACAGACAATTCACCCCTCCACTTT
CDR3aa: CASSSPGTDNSPLHF
abundance: many
v_gene: TRBV7-2
j_gene: TRBJ1-6
d_gene: TRBD1

CDR3nt: TGCAGTGCTAAACTCGAGACGGAAAACACCATATATTTT
CDR3aa: CSAKLETENTIYF
abundance: many
v_gene: TRBV20-1
j_gene: TRBJ1-3
d_gene: NA

CDR3nt: TGTGCCAGCAGCCGAACACCTACAGGGCCAGAGCTGTTTTTT
CDR3aa: CASSRTPTGPELFF
abundance: few
v_gene: TRBV27
j_gene: TRBJ2-2
d_gene: NA

CDR3nt: TGCAGTGCCGCGGGACAGGGATCCTACAATGAGCAGTTCTTC
CDR3aa: CSAAGQGSYNEQFF
abundance: NA
v_gene: TRBV20-1
j_gene: TRBJ2-1
d_gene: TRBD1

CDR3nt: TGTGCCAGCAGCATTTCCGGGACGACCGGATACCTTTACTTC
CDR3aa: CASSISGTTGYLYF
abundance: few
v_gene: TRBV7-6
j_gene: TRBJ2-7
d_gene: NA

CDR3nt: TGTGCCAGCAGCACGGGACAGGTGACTTCAAAACTGTTTTTT
CDR3aa: CASSTGQVTSKLFF
abundance: NA
v_gene: TRBV3-1
j_gene: TRBJ1-4
d_gene: TRBD1

CDR3nt: TGTGCCAGCAGCCAAGTCGACAGTAATCAGCCCCAGCATTTT
CDR3aa: CASSQVDSNQPQHF
abundance: NA
v_gene: TRBV4-2
j_gene: TRBJ1-5
d_gene: NA

CDR3nt: TGTGCCAGCAGTTACCATCCGCGGGGGACTAGCTCGGCGCCCACCCTCCACTTT
CDR3aa: CASSYHPRGTSSAPTLHF
abundance: once
v_gene: TRBV6-2/TRBV6-3
j_gene: TRBJ1-6
d_gene: NA

CDR3nt: TGTGCCAGCTCACCATCCGGGACAGGGTCGCATGAGCAGTACTTC
CDR3aa: CASSPSGTGSHEQYF
abundance: few
v_gene: TRBV18
j_gene: TRBJ2-7
d_gene: TRBD1

CDR3nt: TGTGCCAGCACCCCCCGAGCAGGGGGCGCCGGGGAGCTGTTTTTT
CDR3aa: CASTPRAGGAGELFF
abundance: few
v_gene: TRBV7-9
j_gene: TRBJ2-2
d_gene: TRBD1

CDR3nt: TGCAGTGCTAGAATCGGACAGCTGAACACTGAAGCTTTCTTT
CDR3aa: CSARIGQLNTEAFF
abundance: many
v_gene: TRBV20-1
j_gene: TRBJ1-1
d_gene: NA

CDR3nt: TGTGCCAGCAGTTCCCCGTCGGTCTCCTACGAGCAGTACTTC
CDR3aa: CASSSPSVSYEQYF
abundance: many
v_gene: TRBV28
j_gene: TRBJ2-7
d_gene: NA

CDR3nt: TGTGCCAGCAGCTTCCGGGAAGGTAATTCACCCCTCCACTTT
CDR3aa: CASSFREGNSPLHF
abundance: NA
v_gene: TRBV5-4
j_gene: TRBJ1-6
d_gene: NA

CDR3nt: TGTGCCAGCAGCCAAGGCCCCTCTACAGGGGACACCGGGGAGCTGTTTTTT
CDR3aa: CASSQGPSTGDTGELFF
abundance: NA
v_gene: TRBV3-1
j_gene: TRBJ2-2
d_gene: TRBD1

CDR3nt: TGTGCCAGCAGATCAACTACAGATACGCAGTATTTT
CDR3aa: CASRSTTDTQYF
abundance: NA
v_gene: TRBV11-2
j_gene: TRBJ2-3
d_gene: NA

CDR3nt: TGTGCCAGCAGTGAAATTGAACCCCCGGGACCGAACTATGGCTACACCTTC
CDR3aa: CASSEIEPPGPNYGYTF
abundance: many
v_gene: TRBV2
j_gene: TRBJ1-2
d_gene: NA

CDR3nt: TGTGCCAGCAGCTCCACGTCGGGGGGCGCAGGGGAGACCCAGTACTTC
CDR3aa: CASSSTSGGAGETQYF
abundance: NA
v_gene: TRBV7-2
j_gene: TRBJ2-5
d_gene: NA

CDR3nt: TGTGCCAGCAGCTCGGACAGGGCGGCTGGAAACACCATATATTTT
CDR3aa: CASSSDRAAGNTIYF
abundance: NA
v_gene: TRBV3-1
j_gene: TRBJ1-3
d_gene: TRBD1

CDR3nt: TGTGCCAGCAGTCCCAACAGGGATCGGACTGAAGCTTTCTTT
CDR3aa: CASSPNRDRTEAFF
abundance: many
v_gene: TRBV12-3/TRBV12-4
j_gene: TRBJ1-1
d_gene: NA

CDR3nt: TGTGCCAGCAGCCCTGGGCCCGGTGGAGTGACCTATGGCTACACCTTC
CDR3aa: CASSPGPGGVTYGYTF
abundance: NA
v_gene: TRBV6-6
j_gene: TRBJ1-2
d_gene: NA

CDR3nt: TGTGCCAGCAGTGTAACCGGGACAGGGTCCCTCCGGGGCCCTAATTCACCCCTCCACTTT
CDR3aa: CASSVTGTGSLRGPNSPLHF
abundance: few
v_gene: TRBV7-2
j_gene: TRBJ1-6
d_gene: TRBD1

CDR3nt: TGCGCCAGCAGCCAAGGAAGAGGGGATTATGATGAAAAACTGTTTTTT
CDR3aa: CASSQGRGDYDEKLFF
abundance: many
v_gene: TRBV4-3
j_gene: TRBJ1-4
d_gene: NA

CDR3nt: TGTGCCAGCAGCTTAGAGGTGTCAAACACCATATATTTT
CDR3aa: CASSLEVSNTIYF
abundance: NA
v_gene: TRBV7-2
j_gene: TRBJ1-3
d_gene: NA

CDR3nt: TGTGCCAGCAGCCGAGGGACGGCAAATTCACCCCTCCACTTT
CDR3aa: CASSRGTANSPLHF
abundance: few
v_gene: TRBV3-1
j_gene: TRBJ1-6
d_gene: NA

CDR3nt: TGTGCCAGCAGCTTGGGGCCCAGCGGGGTAGTCACAGATACGCAGTATTTT
CDR3aa: CASSLGPSGVVTDTQYF
abundance: NA
v_gene: TRBV5-6
j_gene: TRBJ2-3
d_gene: TRBD2

CDR3nt: TGTGCCAGCAGCGCAAGACAGGGGGCCAGTGGCTACACCTTC
CDR3aa: CASSARQGASGYTF
abundance: NA
v_gene: TRBV6-1
j_gene: TRBJ1-2
d_gene: TRBD1

CDR3nt: TGCAGTGCACGGGGGGGAGAAGAGACCCAGTACTTC
CDR3aa: CSARGGEETQYF
abundance: few
v_gene: TRBV20-1
j_gene: TRBJ2-5
d_gene: TRBD2

CDR3nt: TGTGCCATCAGTGGACAGGGGGCTGGAGATACGCAGTATTTT
CDR3aa: CAISGQGAGDTQYF
abundance: many
v_gene: TRBV10-3
j_gene: TRBJ2-3
d_gene: TRBD1

CDR3nt: TGTGCCAGCAGGTTTAACCAGGGTACAGATACGCAGTATTTT
CDR3aa: CASRFNQGTDTQYF
abundance: many
v_gene: TRBV6-5
j_gene: TRBJ2-3
d_gene: NA

CDR3nt: TGTGCCAGCAGCGTAGAGGGAGGTTTGAATTCACCCCTCCACTTT
CDR3aa: CASSVEGGLNSPLHF
abundance: many
v_gene: TRBV9
j_gene: TRBJ1-6
d_gene: NA

CDR3nt: TGCAGCGGTCTGACTGGCCTTAATGAAAAACTGTTTTTT
CDR3aa: CSGLTGLNEKLFF
abundance: many
v_gene: TRBV29-1
j_gene: TRBJ1-4
d_gene: NA

CDR3nt: TGTGCCAGCTCGAACGGGATCTACGAGCAGTACTTC
CDR3aa: CASSNGIYEQYF
abundance: few
v_gene: TRBV18
j_gene: TRBJ2-7
d_gene: NA

CDR3nt: TGTGCCAGCAGTCCCAGGGAACTAGGAAAACTGTTTTTT
CDR3aa: CASSPRELGKLFF
abundance: few
v_gene: TRBV27
j_gene: TRBJ1-4
d_gene: NA

CDR3nt: TGTGCCAGCAGCTCTACGACTAGCACAGATACGCAGTATTTT
CDR3aa: CASSSTTSTDTQYF
abundance: many
v_gene: TRBV2
j_gene: TRBJ2-3
d_gene: NA